The 24 T cell receptor beta chains listed next were all sequenced from one sample in a study of blood T cells in healthy people across ages. A second PCR, run for about 7 to 11 cycles, used a sample-barcoded 5' primer plus a J-beta primer mix. TCRdb re-derived calls from the 5' RACE reads in MiXCR, one entry per CDR3 protein. The table has 1.5 million or so distinct CDR3 sequences, around 42% seen once; the top ten hold roughly 7.7%. Material for sequencing was blood. Receptors originate from a woman between 18 and 29 years old in good health.

The rearrangement links TRBV4-1 to TRBJ2-7; TRBD1 aligns across 11 bases. Germline V gene sequence: CDR1 MGHRA, CDR2 YSYEKL. CDR3 length equals 18 residues. V was clipped by 1 base and J by 7 bases; unmatched bases: 15. CDR3 DNA: TGCGCCAGCAGCCAAGTAGGGTTGACCGGGACAGGGGGGGTGGAGCAGTACTTC. This translates into CASSQVGLTGTGGVEQYF.

This clonotype showed up just a few times. The V call is TRBV5-1, the J call TRBJ1-2, with D perhaps matching TRBD1 (5 bases). V was cut by 5 bases and J by 8 bases, with 19 bases left in between. Germline loops: CDR1 SGHRS, CDR2 YFSETQ. There are 14 residues in the CDR3. The CDR3 DNA reads TGCGCCAGCAGGGACCCCGGGGGAACCCAAGGCTACACCTTC. Translating it yields CASRDPGGTQGYTF.

This clonotype came up a few times. The chain uses TRBV7-9 and TRBJ1-6; TRBD1 is a possible D gene (6 bases). This CDR3 region has 16 residues. Germline CDR1 SEHNR, CDR2 FQNEAQ (reference sequence). Trimming took off 5 bases at V and 4 bases at J, with 15 bases between the two ends. CDR3 DNA: TGTGCCAGCAGCCCCCTAGGGACACCTTATAATTCACCCCTCCACTTT. Translating gives CASSPLGTPYNSPLHF.

The chain joins TRBV27 to TRBJ2-1; D tentatively fits TRBD1 or TRBD2 (6 bases each). Germline lookup yields CDR1 MNHEY and CDR2 SMNVEV (reference sequence). V was clipped by 8 bases and J by 10 bases, with 21 bases between them. CDR3 size: 14 residues. For the CDR3, the DNA is TGTGCCAGCGGGGGGCTAACTGAGAAGAACGAGCAGTTCTTC. Protein product: CASGGLTEKNEQFF.

The chain combines TRBV7-9 with TRBJ2-5, with D possibly TRBD1 on 5 matching bases. This CDR3 contains 14 residues. V shed 5 bases and J shed 0 bases, with 10 bases lying between them. CDR1 is SEHNR and CDR2 is FQNEAQ in the germline V gene (reference sequence). The CDR3 DNA sequence: TGTGCCAGCAGCAAGCTGGACAACCAAGAGACCCAGTACTTC. Protein: CASSKLDNQETQYF.

This clonotype was seen many times. The chain has TRBV4-1 and TRBJ2-3; TRBD2 matches 14 bases. The germline V gene has CDR1 MGHRA and CDR2 YSYEKL. CDR3 length: 17 residues. Trimming removed 1 base from V and 0 bases from J; junction bases left unmatched: 0. The CDR3 nucleotides are TGCGCCAGCAGCCAAGGGACTAGCGGGGGGAGCACAGATACGCAGTATTTT. Amino acid sequence: CASSQGTSGGSTDTQYF.

This chain uses TRBV4-1 with TRBJ2-2; D possibly corresponds to TRBD1 (6 bases). CDR3 length equals 15 residues. Germline V gene lookup returns CDR1 MGHRA and CDR2 YSYEKL. V lost 4 bases, J lost 1 base, and 10 bases lay in between. CDR3 in DNA: TGCGCCAGCAGCCCGATAGGGGGGAACACCGGGGAGCTGTTTTTT. Encoded protein: CASSPIGGNTGELFF.

The chain couples TRBV30 to TRBJ1-1; 7 bases fit TRBD1. Germline-derived CDR1 and CDR2 are GTSNPN and SVGIG (reference sequence). V was pared by 7 bases and J by 5 bases, with 4 bases of the junction left unmatched. The CDR3 length is 11 residues. The CDR3 spells CAYSGGTEAFF. DNA for the CDR3: TGTGCCTATTCAGGGGGGACTGAAGCTTTCTTT.

The chain carries TRBV6-5 and TRBJ2-1, with 7 positions matching TRBD2. The ends lost 11 bases at V and 9 bases at J; junction bases unmatched: 10. CDR1 MNHEY and CDR2 SVGAGI come from the germline V gene. This CDR3 region has 12 residues. CDR3 nucleotides: TGTGCCTCGCGCCGGTGGGGGGGTGAGCAGTTCTTC. It encodes CASRRWGGEQFF.

This clonotype was observed a few times. The V call is TRBV20-1, the J call TRBJ1-2, with D unclear. Trimming left V 6 bases short and J 4 bases short, with 15 bases between. In germline, CDR1 is DFQATT, CDR2 SNEGSKA (reference sequence). CDR3 length: 13 amino acids. CDR3 residues: CSAVTELAYGYTF. The CDR3 nucleotides read TGCAGTGCAGTCACCGAACTAGCCTATGGCTACACCTTC.

This clonotype was detected only a few times. The chain employs TRBV20-1 and TRBJ2-5; 9 bases fit TRBD1. The CDR3 is 14 residues long. The germline gives CDR1 DFQATT, CDR2 SNEGSKA (reference sequence). After removal of 5 bases from V and 5 bases from J, the junction contained 9 bases not matched to a gene. As DNA, the CDR3 is TGCAGTGCTCCTCGGGACAGGGCCTTGGAGACCCAGTACTTC. Its translation is CSAPRDRALETQYF.

DNA of the CDR3: TGCGCCAGCAGCCAACCCCAAACTAGCGGGGGGCACAATGAGCAGTACTTC. Translating it yields CASSQPQTSGGHNEQYF. The V gene is TRBV4-1, the J gene TRBJ2-5, with 12 bases lining up with TRBD2. CDR3 length equals 17 residues. Germline V CDR1 and CDR2: MGHRA, YSYEKL. J was trimmed by 11 bases and V by 2 bases; bases with no gene match: 15.

V and J are TRBV27 and TRBJ1-5; 7 bases are shared with TRBD1. Germline V CDR1 and CDR2: MNHEY, SMNVEV (reference sequence). V shed 6 bases and J 3 bases; nucleotides not matched to a gene: 8. The CDR3 covers 15 residues. CDR3 bases: TGTGCCAGCAGGCGGGCAGGGGGTACCAATCAGCCCCAGCATTTT. It codes for CASRRAGGTNQPQHF.

The chain is built from TRBV5-1 and TRBJ2-1, with D unclear. Trimming left V 0 bases short and J 10 bases short, with 20 bases between. The CDR3 sequence is 16 residues long. Germline V gives CDR1 SGHRS, CDR2 YFSETQ. CDR3 amino acids: CASSLASALRGREQFF. The CDR3 DNA follows: TGCGCCAGCAGCTTGGCCAGCGCCTTGAGAGGACGAGAGCAGTTCTTC.

The V call is TRBV27, the J call TRBJ1-1; D ambiguous. Germline V gene data show CDR1 as MNHEY and CDR2 as SMNVEV (reference sequence). Trimming removed 5 bases at V and 4 bases at J, with 11 bases between. The length of the CDR3 is 13 residues. In DNA form, the CDR3 reads TGTGCCAGCAGTGGTAAGGAGGTCACTGAAGCTTTCTTT. This encodes CASSGKEVTEAFF.

This clonotype was detected once. The chain recombines TRBV5-5 with TRBJ2-7, with 9 bases aligning to TRBD2. This CDR3 has 16 residues. Per the germline V gene, CDR1 is SGHKS and CDR2 is YYEKEE (reference sequence). V trimming: 2 bases; J trimming: 2 bases; junction bases outside the gene matches: 8. The CDR3 DNA follows: TGTGCCAGCAGCTTTCGGCTAGCGGGACTCACCTACGAGCAGTACTTC. This translates into CASSFRLAGLTYEQYF. Looking up the rest from reference TRBV5-5 and TRBJ2-7 gives the full variable domain: DAGVTQSPTHLIKTRGQQVTLRCSPISGHKSVSWYQQVLGQGPQFIFQYYEKEERGRGNFPDRFSARQFPNYSSELNVNALLLGDSALYLCASSFRLAGLTYEQYFGPGTRLTVT.

This rearrangement joins TRBV6-1 to TRBJ2-7, with 8 bases lining up with TRBD1. The CDR3 length is 15 residues. CDR1 is MNHNS and CDR2 is SASEGT in the germline V gene. Germline trimming cut 5 bases from V and 5 bases from J; bases unmatched to any gene: 11. CDR3 region: CASSTRDRLPNEQYF. CDR3 bases: TGTGCCAGCAGTACCCGGGACAGGCTCCCCAACGAGCAGTACTTC.

V gene TRBV5-5 combines with J gene TRBJ1-2; maybe TRBD1 (6 bases). The CDR3 totals 16 residues. Deletions cut 0 bases from V and 10 bases from J, with 22 bases between. Germline V lookup: CDR1 SGHKS, CDR2 YYEKEE (reference sequence). The CDR3: CASSLVWTDEIQDYTF. The CDR3 DNA follows: TGTGCCAGCAGCTTGGTATGGACAGATGAAATCCAGGACTACACCTTC.

This clonotype was detected a few times. The rearrangement joins TRBV12-3 or TRBV12-4 to TRBJ2-5; 7 positions match TRBD1. The CDR3 is made up of 13 amino acids. V was pared by 5 bases and J by 4 bases, with 4 bases of the junction left unmatched. The CDR3 DNA reads TGTGCCAGCAGTACCACAGGGGTAGAGACCCAGTACTTC. Its translation: CASSTTGVETQYF.

The rearrangement joins TRBV20-1 to TRBJ2-3; 9 nucleotides align to TRBD2. Germline CDR1 reads DFQATT; CDR2 reads SNEGSKA (reference sequence). After removal of 4 bases from V and 3 bases from J, the junction contained 5 bases not matched to a gene. The CDR3 totals 14 residues. For the CDR3, the DNA is TGCAGTGCTATCCCTACTAGCGGGACAGATACGCAGTATTTT. Translated: CSAIPTSGTDTQYF.

The chain is built from TRBV4-1 and TRBJ1-2, with TRBD1 identical over 9 bases. The CDR3 has 16 amino acids. With V trimmed by 0 bases and J by 2 bases, 4 bases remained unmatched. CDR1 and CDR2 from the germline V gene are MGHRA and YSYEKL. CDR3 in DNA: TGCGCCAGCAGCCAAGAGTGGGGGACAGGGAACTATGGCTACACCTTC. The encoded protein is CASSQEWGTGNYGYTF.

The CDR3 DNA reads TGCAGTGCGGTCTCCGGGATCACCTACGAGCAGTACTTC. As protein: CSAVSGITYEQYF. The J gene is TRBJ2-4, the V gene TRBV20-1; TRBD2 might be the D (5 bases). The J call may be incorrect, as the DNA end agrees better with TRBJ2-7. This CDR3 spans 13 amino acids. Looked up from germline, CDR1 is DFQATT and CDR2 is SNEGSKA (reference sequence).

The J gene is TRBJ1-5, the V gene TRBV6-1; D is unresolved. The ends were cut back, 4 bases at V and 9 bases at J, with 16 bases in the middle. This CDR3 region has 14 residues. Germline loops: CDR1 MNHNS, CDR2 SASEGT. CDR3 amino acids: CASSGEQAKRPQHF. CDR3 in DNA: TGTGCCAGCAGTGGGGAGCAGGCCAAACGGCCCCAGCATTTT.

The rearrangement links TRBV12-3 or TRBV12-4 to TRBJ1-5, with 7 bases that match TRBD1. The CDR3 is 18 amino acids. V lost 6 bases, J lost 0 bases, and 14 bases stayed unmatched. The CDR3 sequence is CASSLTDRQSYSNQPQHF. CDR3 coding DNA: TGTGCCAGCAGCCTCACGGACAGGCAGAGTTATAGCAATCAGCCCCAGCATTTT.